The source of this TCR beta chain is a study of cytomegalovirus exposure and HLA in healthy donors. The PCR employed 60 Vbeta primers together with 13 Jbeta primers. The table came from immunoSEQ multiplex PCR; TCRdb's copy has only in-frame clones and leaves some out. The table lists tens of thousands of clones, about three quarters of them singletons. On this clone itself: No antigen is known for it.

Study outcomes and limitations: An analysis that was carried out later associated about 17,000 TCR beta sequences with HLA alleles at 0.05 false discovery rate. CMV serostatus was the sole immune exposure data available.

Input material: PBMCs. This sequence originates from a man in his forties in good health and CMV-seronegative.

The CDR3 nucleotides read TGTGCCAGCAGCAACAGGGAGGGTTATAATGAAAAACTGTTTTTT. This codes for CASSNREGYNEKLFF. The J gene is TRBJ1-4, the V gene TRBV9; TRBD1 might be the D (6 bases). This CDR3 region has 15 residues. Trimming cost V 4 bases and J 4 bases, with 14 bases left between them. Germline lookup yields CDR1 SGDLS and CDR2 YYNGEE.